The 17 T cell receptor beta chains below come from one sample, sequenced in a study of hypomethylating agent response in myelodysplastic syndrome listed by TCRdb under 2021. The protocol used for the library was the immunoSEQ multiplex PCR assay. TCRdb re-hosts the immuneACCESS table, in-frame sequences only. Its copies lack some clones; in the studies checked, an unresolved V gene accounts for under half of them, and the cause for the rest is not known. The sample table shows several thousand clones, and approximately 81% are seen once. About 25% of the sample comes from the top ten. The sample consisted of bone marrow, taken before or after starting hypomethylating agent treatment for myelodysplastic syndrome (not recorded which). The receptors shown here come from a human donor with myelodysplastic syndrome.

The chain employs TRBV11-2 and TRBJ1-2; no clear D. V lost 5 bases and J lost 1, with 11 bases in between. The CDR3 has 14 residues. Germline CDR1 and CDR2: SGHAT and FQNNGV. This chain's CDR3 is CASSVASVNYGYTF. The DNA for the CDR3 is TGTGCCAGCAGCGTAGCGTCGGTTAACTATGGCTACACCTTC.

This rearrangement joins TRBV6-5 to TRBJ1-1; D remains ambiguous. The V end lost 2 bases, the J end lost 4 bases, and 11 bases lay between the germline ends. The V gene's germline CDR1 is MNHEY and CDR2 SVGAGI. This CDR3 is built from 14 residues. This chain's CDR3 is CASSYEYGVTEAFF. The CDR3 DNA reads TGTGCCAGCAGTTACGAGTATGGAGTCACTGAAGCTTTCTTT.

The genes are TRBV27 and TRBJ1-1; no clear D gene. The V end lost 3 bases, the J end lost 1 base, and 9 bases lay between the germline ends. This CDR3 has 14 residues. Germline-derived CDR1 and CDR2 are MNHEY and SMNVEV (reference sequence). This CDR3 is CASSFMGRNTEAFF. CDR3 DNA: TGTGCCAGCAGTTTTATGGGTAGGAACACTGAAGCTTTCTTT.

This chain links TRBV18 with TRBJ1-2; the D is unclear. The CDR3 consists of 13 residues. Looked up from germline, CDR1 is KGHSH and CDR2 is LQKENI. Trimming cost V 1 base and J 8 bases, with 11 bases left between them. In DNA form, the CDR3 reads TGTGCCAGCTCACCACGTGCACGGGAAGGCTACACCTTC. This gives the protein CASSPRAREGYTF.

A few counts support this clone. CDR3 sequence (DNA): TGCGCCAGCAGCCCACGGGACAGCCCGACAGCTAACTATGGCTACACCTTC. This translates into CASSPRDSPTANYGYTF. The chain has TRBV5-1 and TRBJ1-2; 7 bases map to TRBD1. This CDR3 region has 17 residues. Germline values: CDR1 SGHRS, CDR2 YFSETQ. The V gene end was trimmed by 4 bases and the J gene end by 0 bases; junction bases not matched to a gene: 12.

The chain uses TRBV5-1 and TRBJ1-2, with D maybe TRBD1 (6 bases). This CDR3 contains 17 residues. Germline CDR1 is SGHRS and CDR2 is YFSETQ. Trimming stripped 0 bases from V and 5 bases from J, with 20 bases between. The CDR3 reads CASSLAPEQGHSYGYTF. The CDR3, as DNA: TGCGCCAGCAGCTTGGCGCCCGAACAGGGACATTCATATGGCTACACCTTC.

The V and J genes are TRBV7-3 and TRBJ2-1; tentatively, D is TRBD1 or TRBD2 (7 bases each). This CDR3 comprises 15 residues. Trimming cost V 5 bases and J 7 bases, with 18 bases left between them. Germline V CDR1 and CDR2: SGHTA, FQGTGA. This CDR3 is CASSGGGQKGNEQFF. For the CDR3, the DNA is TGTGCCAGCAGCGGGGGGGGACAGAAAGGAAATGAGCAGTTCTTC.

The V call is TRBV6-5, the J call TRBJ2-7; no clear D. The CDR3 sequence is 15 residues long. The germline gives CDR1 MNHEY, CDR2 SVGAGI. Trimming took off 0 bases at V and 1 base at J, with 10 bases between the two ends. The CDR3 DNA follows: TGTGCCAGCAGTTACTCCTTGCGTGGATCCTACGAGCAGTACTTC. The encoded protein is CASSYSLRGSYEQYF.

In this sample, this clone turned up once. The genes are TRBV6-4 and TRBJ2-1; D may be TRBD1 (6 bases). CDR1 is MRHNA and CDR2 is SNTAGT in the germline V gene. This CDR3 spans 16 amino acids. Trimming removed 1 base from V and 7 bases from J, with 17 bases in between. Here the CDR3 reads CASSDFGQPPRNEQFF. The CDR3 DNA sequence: TGTGCCAGCAGTGACTTTGGACAGCCCCCGAGGAATGAGCAGTTCTTC.

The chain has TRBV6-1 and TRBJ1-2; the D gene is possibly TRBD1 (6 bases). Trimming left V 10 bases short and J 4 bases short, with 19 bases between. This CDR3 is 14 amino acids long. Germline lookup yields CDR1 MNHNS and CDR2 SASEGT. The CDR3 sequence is CAIDRGRAGYGYTF. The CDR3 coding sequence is TGTGCCATCGATAGGGGGAGGGCTGGCTATGGCTACACCTTC.

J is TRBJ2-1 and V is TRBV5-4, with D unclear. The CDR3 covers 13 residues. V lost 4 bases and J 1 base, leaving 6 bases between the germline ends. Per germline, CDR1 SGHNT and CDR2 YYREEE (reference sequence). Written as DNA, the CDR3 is TGTGCCAGCAGCGGGATTTCCTACAATGAGCAGTTCTTC. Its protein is CASSGISYNEQFF.

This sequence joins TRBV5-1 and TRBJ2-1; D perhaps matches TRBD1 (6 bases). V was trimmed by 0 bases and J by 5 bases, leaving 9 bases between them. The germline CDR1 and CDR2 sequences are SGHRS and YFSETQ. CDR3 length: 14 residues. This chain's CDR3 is CASSLGTVNNEQFF. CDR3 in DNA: TGCGCCAGCAGCTTGGGGACAGTCAACAATGAGCAGTTCTTC. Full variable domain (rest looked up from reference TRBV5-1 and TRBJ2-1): KAGVTQTPRYLIKTRGQQVTLSCSPISGHRSVSWYQQTPGQGLQFLFEYFSETQRNKGNFPGRFSGRQFSNSRSEMNVSTLELGDSALYLCASSLGTVNNEQFFGPGTRLTVL.

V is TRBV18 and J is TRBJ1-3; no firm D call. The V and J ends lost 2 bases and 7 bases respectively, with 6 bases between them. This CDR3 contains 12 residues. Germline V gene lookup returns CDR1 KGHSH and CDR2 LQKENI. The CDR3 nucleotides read TGTGCCAGCTCACCAAGTGGGAACACCATATATTTT. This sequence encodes CASSPSGNTIYF.

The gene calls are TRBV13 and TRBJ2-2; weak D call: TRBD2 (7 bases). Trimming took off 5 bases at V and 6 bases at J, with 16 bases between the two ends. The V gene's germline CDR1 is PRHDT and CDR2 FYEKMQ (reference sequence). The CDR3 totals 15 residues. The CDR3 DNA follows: TGTGCCAGCAGCCCGATCCCGGGGGGCTCCGGGGAGCTGTTTTTT. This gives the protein CASSPIPGGSGELFF.

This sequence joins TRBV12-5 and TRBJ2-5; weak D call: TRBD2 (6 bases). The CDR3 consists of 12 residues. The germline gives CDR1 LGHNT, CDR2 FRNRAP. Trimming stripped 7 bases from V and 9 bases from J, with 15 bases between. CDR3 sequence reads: CASAGELGAQYF. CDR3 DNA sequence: TGTGCTAGTGCGGGAGAACTCGGGGCCCAGTACTTC.

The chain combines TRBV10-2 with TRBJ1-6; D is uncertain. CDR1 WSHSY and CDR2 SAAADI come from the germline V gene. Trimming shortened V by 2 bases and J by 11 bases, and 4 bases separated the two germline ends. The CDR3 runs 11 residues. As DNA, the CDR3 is TGCGCCAGCAGTGAGGGCACACCCCTCCACTTT. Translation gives CASSEGTPLHF.

The CDR3 loop reads CASSFGTGSSYEQYF. The DNA for the CDR3 is TGTGCCAGCAGTTTCGGGACAGGGAGCTCCTACGAGCAGTACTTC. This sequence joins TRBV28 and TRBJ2-5; the match to TRBD1 covers 9 bases. With the DNA end fitting TRBJ2-7 better, the J assignment may be wrong. The CDR3 contains 15 residues. Per germline, CDR1 MDHEN and CDR2 SYDVKM.